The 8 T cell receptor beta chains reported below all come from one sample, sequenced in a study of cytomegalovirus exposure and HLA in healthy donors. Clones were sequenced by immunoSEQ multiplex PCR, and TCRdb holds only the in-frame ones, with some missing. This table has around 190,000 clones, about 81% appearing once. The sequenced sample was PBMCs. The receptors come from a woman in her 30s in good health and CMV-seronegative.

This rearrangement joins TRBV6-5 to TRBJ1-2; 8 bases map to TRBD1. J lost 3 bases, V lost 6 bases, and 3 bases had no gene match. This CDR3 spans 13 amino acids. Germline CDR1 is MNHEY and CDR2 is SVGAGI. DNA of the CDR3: TGTGCCAGCAGCCTGGGACAGGACTATGGCTACACCTTC. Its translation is CASSLGQDYGYTF.

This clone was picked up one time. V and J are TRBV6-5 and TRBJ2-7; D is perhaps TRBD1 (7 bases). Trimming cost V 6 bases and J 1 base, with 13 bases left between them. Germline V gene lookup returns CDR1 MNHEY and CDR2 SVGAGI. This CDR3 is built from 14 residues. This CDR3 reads CASRDQGGSYEQYF. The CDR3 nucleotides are TGTGCCAGCAGGGATCAGGGGGGTTCCTACGAGCAGTACTTC.

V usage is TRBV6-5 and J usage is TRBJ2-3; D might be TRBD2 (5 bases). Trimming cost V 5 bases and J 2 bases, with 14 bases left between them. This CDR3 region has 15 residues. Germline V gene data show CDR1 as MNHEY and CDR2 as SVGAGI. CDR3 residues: CASSPGSGPTDTQYF. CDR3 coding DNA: TGTGCCAGCAGTCCGGGGAGCGGACCCACAGATACGCAGTATTTT.

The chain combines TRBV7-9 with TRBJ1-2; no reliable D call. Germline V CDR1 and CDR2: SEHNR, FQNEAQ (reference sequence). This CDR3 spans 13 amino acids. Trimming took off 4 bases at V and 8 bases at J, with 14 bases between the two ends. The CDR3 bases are TGTGCCAGCAGCTCCCGGGAGATCGGGGGCTACACCTTC. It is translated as CASSSREIGGYTF.

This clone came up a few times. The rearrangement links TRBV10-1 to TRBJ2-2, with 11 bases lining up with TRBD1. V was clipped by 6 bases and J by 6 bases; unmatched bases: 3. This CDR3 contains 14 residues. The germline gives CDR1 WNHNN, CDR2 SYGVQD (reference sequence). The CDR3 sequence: CASRRDRGSGELFF. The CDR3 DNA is TGCGCCAGCAGAAGGGACAGGGGGTCCGGGGAGCTGTTTTTT.

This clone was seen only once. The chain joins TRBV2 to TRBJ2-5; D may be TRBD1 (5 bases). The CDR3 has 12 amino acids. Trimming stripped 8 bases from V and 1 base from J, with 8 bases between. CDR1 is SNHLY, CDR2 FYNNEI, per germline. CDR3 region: CASSRGQETQYF. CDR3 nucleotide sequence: TGTGCCAGCTCTAGGGGCCAAGAGACCCAGTACTTC.

Here the CDR3 DNA reads TGTGCCTGGAGGAGACAGGGGACTGAAAAACTGTTTTTT. This encodes CAWRRQGTEKLFF. The chain has TRBV30 and TRBJ1-4, with 8 bases lining up with TRBD1. This CDR3 has 13 residues. Trimming took 3 bases from V and 7 from J; bases not matched to a gene: 4. Per the germline V gene, CDR1 is GTSNPN and CDR2 is SVGIG (reference sequence).

CDR3 region: CASSAPNRGHGEAFF. CDR3 nucleotide sequence: TGTGCCAGCTCAGCGCCTAACAGGGGGCATGGTGAAGCTTTCTTT. The chain combines TRBV18 with TRBJ1-1; TRBD1 matches at 9 bases. There are 15 residues in the CDR3. CDR1 and CDR2 (germline): KGHSH, LQKENI. The V and J ends lost 5 bases and 7 bases, in that order; junction bases with no gene match: 11. The variable domain in full, with the rest retrieved from reference TRBV18 and TRBJ1-1, is NAGVMQNPRHLVRRRGQEARLRCSPMKGHSHVYWYRQLPEEGLKFMVYLQKENIIDESGMPKERFSAEFPKEGPSILRIQQVVRGDSAAYFCASSAPNRGHGEAFFGQGTRLTVV.